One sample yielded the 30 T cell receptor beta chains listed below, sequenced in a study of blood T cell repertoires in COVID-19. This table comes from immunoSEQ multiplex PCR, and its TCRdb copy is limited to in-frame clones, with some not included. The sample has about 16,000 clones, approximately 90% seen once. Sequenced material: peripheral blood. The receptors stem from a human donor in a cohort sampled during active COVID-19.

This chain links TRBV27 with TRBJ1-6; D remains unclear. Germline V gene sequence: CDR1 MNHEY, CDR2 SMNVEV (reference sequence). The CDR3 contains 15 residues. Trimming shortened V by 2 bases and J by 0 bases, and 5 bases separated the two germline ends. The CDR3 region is CASSLEGSYNSPLHF. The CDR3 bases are TGTGCCAGCAGTTTAGAGGGCTCCTATAATTCACCCCTCCACTTT.

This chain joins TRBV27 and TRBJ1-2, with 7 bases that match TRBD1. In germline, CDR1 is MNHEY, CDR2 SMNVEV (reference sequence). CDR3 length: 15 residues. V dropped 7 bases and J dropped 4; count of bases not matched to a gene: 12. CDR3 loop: CASTRSRDRGYGYTF. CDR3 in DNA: TGTGCCAGCACCCGCTCCCGGGACAGAGGCTATGGCTACACCTTC.

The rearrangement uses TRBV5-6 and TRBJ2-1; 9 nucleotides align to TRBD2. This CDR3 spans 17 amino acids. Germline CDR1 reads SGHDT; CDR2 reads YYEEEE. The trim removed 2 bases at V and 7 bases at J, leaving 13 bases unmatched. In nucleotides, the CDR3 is TGTGCCAGCAGCTTCTTCTCAGCGGGGGGCCGGGCGAATGAGCAGTTCTTC. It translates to CASSFFSAGGRANEQFF.

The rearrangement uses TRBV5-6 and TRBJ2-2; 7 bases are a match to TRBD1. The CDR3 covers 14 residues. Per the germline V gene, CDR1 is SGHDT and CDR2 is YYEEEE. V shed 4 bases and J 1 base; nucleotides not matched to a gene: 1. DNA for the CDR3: TGTGCCAGCAGCCGGGACAGGAACACCGGGGAGCTGTTTTTT. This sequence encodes CASSRDRNTGELFF.

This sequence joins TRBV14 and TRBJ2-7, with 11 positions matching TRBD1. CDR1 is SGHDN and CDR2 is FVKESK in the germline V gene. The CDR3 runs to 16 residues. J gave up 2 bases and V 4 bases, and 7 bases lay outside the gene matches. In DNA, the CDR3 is TGTGCCAGCAGCCTTACACCGGGACAGGGGGCCTACGAGCAGTACTTC. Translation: CASSLTPGQGAYEQYF.

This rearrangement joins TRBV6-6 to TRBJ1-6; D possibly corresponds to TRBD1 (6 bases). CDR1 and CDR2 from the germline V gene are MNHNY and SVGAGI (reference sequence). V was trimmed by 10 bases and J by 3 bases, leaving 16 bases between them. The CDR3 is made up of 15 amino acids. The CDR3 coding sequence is TGTGCCACCGAGGGGGGGGGCTTCTATAATTCACCCCTCCACTTT. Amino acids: CATEGGGFYNSPLHF.

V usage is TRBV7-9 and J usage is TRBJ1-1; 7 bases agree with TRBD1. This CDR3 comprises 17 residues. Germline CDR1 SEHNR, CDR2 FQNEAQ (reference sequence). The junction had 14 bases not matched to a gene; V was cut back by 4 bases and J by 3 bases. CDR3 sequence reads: CASSSTLRTGWYTEAFF. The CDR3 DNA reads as TGTGCCAGCAGCTCCACCCTGCGGACAGGTTGGTACACTGAAGCTTTCTTT.

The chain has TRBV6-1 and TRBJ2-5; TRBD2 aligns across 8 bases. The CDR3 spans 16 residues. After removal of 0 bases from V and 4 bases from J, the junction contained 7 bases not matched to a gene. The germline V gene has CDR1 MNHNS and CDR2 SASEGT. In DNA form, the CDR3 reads TGTGCCAGCAGTGAAGCTGCCGGGACTAGGGGAGAGACCCAGTACTTC. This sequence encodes CASSEAAGTRGETQYF.

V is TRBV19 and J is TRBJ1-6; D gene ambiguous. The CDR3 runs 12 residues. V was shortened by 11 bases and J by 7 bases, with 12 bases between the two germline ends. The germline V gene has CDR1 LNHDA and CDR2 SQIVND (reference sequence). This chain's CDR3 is CAGGEGNSPLHF. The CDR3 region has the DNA TGTGCCGGAGGTGAGGGAAATTCACCCCTCCACTTT. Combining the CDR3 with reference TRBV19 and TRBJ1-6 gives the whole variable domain DGGITQSPKYLFRKEGQNVTLSCEQNLNHDAMYWYRQDPGQGLRLIYYSQIVNDFQKGDIAEGYSVSREKKESFPLTVTSAQKNPTAFYLCAGGEGNSPLHFGNGTRLTVT.

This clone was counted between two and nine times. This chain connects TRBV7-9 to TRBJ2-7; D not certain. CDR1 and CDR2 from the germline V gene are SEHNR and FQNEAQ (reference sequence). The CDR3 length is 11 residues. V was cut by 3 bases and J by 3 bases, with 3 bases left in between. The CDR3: CASSFYYEQYF. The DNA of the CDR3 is TGTGCCAGCAGCTTCTACTACGAGCAGTACTTC.

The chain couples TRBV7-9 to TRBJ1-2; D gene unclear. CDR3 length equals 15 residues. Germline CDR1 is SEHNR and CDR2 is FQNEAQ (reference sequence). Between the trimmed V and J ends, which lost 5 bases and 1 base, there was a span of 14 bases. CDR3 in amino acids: CASSPDMGVNYGYTF. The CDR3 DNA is TGTGCCAGCAGCCCCGACATGGGCGTTAACTATGGCTACACCTTC.

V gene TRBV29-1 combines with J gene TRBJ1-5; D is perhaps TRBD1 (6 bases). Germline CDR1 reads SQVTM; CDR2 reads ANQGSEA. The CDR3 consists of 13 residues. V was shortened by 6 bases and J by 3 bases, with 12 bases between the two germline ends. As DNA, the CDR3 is TGCAGCGTCGTTACAGGGTACAATCAGCCCCAGCATTTT. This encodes CSVVTGYNQPQHF.

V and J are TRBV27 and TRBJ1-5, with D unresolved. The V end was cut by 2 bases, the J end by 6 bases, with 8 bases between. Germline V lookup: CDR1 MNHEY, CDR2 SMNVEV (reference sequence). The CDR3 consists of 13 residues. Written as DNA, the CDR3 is TGTGCCAGCAGTTTAACTGGTTCTCAGCCCCAGCATTTT. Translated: CASSLTGSQPQHF.

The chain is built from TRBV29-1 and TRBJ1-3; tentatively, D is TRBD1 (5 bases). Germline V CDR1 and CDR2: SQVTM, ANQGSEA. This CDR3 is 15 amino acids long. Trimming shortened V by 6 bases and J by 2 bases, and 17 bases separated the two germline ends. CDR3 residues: CSVLPRGGTGNTIYF. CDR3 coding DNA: TGCAGCGTCCTTCCCCGGGGGGGGACTGGAAACACCATATATTTT. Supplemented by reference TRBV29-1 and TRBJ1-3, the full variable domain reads SAVISQKPSRDICQRGTSLTIQCQVDSQVTMMFWYRQQPGQSLTLIATANQGSEATYESGFVIDKFPISRPNLTFSTLTVSNMSPEDSSIYLCSVLPRGGTGNTIYFGEGSWLTVV.

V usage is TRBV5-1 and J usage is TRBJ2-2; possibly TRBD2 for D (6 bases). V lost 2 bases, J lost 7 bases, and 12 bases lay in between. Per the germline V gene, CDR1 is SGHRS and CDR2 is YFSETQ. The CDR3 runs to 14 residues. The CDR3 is CASSLEGRSGELFF. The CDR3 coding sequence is TGCGCCAGCAGCTTAGAGGGGAGGAGCGGGGAGCTGTTTTTT.

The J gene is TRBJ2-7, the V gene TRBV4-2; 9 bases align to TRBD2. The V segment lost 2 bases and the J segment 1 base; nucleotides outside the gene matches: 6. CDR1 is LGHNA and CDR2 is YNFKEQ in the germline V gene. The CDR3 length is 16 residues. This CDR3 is CASSQYSGGDSYEQYF. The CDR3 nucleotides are TGTGCCAGCAGCCAATATAGCGGGGGAGATTCCTACGAGCAGTACTTC.

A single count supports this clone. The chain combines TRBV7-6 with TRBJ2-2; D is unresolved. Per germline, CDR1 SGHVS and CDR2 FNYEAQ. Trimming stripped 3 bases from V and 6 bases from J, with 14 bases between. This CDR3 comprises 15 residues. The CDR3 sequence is CASSLSPSFAGELFF. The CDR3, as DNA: TGTGCCAGCAGCTTGTCCCCTTCTTTCGCCGGGGAGCTGTTTTTT.

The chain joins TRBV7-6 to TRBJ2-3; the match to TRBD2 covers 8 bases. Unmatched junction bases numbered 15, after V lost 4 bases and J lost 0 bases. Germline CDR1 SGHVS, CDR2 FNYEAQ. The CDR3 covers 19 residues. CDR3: CASSSTSGLAAPSTDTQYF. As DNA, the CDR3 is TGTGCCAGCAGCTCGACCTCCGGACTAGCTGCTCCTAGCACAGATACGCAGTATTTT.

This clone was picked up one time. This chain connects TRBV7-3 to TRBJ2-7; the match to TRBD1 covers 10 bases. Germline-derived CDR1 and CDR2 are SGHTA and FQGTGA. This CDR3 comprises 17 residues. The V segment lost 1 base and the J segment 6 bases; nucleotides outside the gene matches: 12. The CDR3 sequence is CASSLKTRTGGVSEQYF. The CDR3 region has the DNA TGTGCCAGCAGCTTAAAAACCCGGACAGGGGGTGTTTCCGAGCAGTACTTC. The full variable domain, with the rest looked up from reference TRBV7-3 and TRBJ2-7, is GAGVSQTPSNKVTEKGKYVELRCDPISGHTALYWYRQSLGQGPEFLIYFQGTGAADDSGLPNDRFFAVRPEGSVSTLKIQRTERGDSAVYLCASSLKTRTGGVSEQYFGPGTRLTVT.

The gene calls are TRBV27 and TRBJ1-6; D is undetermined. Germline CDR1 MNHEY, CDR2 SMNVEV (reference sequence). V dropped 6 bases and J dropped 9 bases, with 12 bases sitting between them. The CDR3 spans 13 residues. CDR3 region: CASRAILASPLHF. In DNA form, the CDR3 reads TGTGCCAGCAGGGCCATCTTAGCTTCACCCCTCCACTTT.

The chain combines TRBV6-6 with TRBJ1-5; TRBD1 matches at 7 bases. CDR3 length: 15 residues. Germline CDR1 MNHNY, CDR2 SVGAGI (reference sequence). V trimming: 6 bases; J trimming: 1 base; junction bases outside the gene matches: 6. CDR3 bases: TGTGCCAGCAGGGCTCAGGGACAGAGCAATCAGCCCCAGCATTTT. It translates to CASRAQGQSNQPQHF.

As DNA, the CDR3 is TGTGCCAGTAGTATTGTCCGGACTAGCGGGGATCTAGCCAAAAACATTCAGTACTTC. It yields the protein CASSIVRTSGDLAKNIQYF. V gene TRBV19 combines with J gene TRBJ2-4; 12 nucleotides line up with TRBD2. This CDR3 spans 19 amino acids. Per germline, CDR1 LNHDA and CDR2 SQIVND (reference sequence). The V segment lost 3 bases and the J segment 0 bases; nucleotides outside the gene matches: 9. Based on the CDR3 plus reference TRBV19 and TRBJ2-4, the full variable domain is DGGITQSPKYLFRKEGQNVTLSCEQNLNHDAMYWYRQDPGQGLRLIYYSQIVNDFQKGDIAEGYSVSREKKESFPLTVTSAQKNPTAFYLCASSIVRTSGDLAKNIQYFGAGTRLSVL.

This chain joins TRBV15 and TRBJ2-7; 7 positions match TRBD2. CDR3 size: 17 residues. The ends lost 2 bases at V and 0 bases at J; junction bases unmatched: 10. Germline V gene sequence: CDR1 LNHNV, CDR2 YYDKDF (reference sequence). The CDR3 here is CATSRSTPGGSSYEQYF. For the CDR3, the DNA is TGTGCCACCAGCAGATCCACCCCCGGGGGGAGCTCCTACGAGCAGTACTTC.

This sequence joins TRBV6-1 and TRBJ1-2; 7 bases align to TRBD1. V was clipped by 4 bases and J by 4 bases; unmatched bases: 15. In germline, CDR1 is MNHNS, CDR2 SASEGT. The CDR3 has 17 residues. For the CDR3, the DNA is TGTGCCAGCAGTGCGATGACCGGGACAGTGACGTTCTATGGCTACACCTTC. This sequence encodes CASSAMTGTVTFYGYTF.

The CDR3 DNA reads as TGTGCCAGCAGCTTAACTAGCGGATTCCAAGAGACCCAGTACTTC. Translated, it gives CASSLTSGFQETQYF. The rearrangement joins TRBV7-3 to TRBJ2-5; tentative D call: TRBD2 (6 bases). The CDR3 length is 15 residues. Germline V gene lookup returns CDR1 SGHTA and CDR2 FQGTGA. Trimming stripped 0 bases from V and 1 base from J, with 9 bases between.

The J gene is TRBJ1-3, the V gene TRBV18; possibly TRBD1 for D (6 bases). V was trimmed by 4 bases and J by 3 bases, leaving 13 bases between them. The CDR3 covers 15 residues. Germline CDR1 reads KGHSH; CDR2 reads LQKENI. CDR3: CASSHGTSDGNTIYF. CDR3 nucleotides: TGTGCCAGCTCACACGGGACATCTGATGGAAACACCATATATTTT.

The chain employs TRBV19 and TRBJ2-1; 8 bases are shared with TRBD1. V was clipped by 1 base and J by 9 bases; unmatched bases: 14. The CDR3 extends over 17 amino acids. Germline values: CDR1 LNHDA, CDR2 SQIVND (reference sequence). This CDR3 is CASSIGTTGAAYLEQFF. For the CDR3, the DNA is TGTGCCAGTAGTATAGGGACGACAGGGGCGGCTTATCTTGAGCAGTTCTTC.

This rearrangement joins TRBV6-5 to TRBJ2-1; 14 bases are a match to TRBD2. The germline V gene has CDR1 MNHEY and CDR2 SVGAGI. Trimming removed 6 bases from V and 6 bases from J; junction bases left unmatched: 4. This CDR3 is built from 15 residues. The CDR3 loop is CASRGGTSGGNEQFF. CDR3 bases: TGTGCCAGCAGGGGAGGGACTAGCGGGGGCAATGAGCAGTTCTTC.

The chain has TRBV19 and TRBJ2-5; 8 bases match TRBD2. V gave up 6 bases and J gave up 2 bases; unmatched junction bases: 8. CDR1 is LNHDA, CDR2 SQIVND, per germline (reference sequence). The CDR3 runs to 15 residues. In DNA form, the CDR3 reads TGTGCCAGTAGCCCTCCCTTAGCGGGGCAAGAGACCCAGTACTTC. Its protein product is CASSPPLAGQETQYF.

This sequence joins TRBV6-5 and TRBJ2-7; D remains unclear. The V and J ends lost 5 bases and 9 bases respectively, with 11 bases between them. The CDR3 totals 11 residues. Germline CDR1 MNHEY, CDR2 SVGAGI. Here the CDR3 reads CASSQYPRQYF. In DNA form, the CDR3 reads TGTGCCAGCAGTCAATACCCGCGGCAGTACTTC.